This T cell receptor (beta chain) was obtained from a study of radiation and T cells in renal cell carcinoma. Time point meaning: blood 4 weeks post-SBRT, at nephrectomy. The treatment here: 15 Gy SBRT to primary tumor, nephrectomy 4 weeks later. Nephrectomy followed 15 Gy stereotactic body radiation by 4 weeks. Serial blood draws occurred at baseline and 2 and 4 weeks post-SBRT. The tumor was a clear cell renal cell carcinoma. Germline assignment: CDR1 LGHNA and CDR2 YSLEER. After removal of 1 base from V and 1 base from J, the junction contained 1 base not matched to a gene. The CDR3 covers 15 residues. The table came from immunoSEQ multiplex PCR; TCRdb's copy has only in-frame clones and leaves some out. The sample holds approximately 150,000 clones, approximately 86% seen once.

The rearrangement links TRBV4-3 to TRBJ2-5; 9 bases are shared with TRBD2. The origin of this receptor is a woman in her forties or fifties with renal cell carcinoma. The source was blood, collected from a patient whose treatment included radiotherapy and nephrectomy. The CDR3 DNA reads as TGCGCCAGCAGCCAAGGCGGGGGGGCCCAAGAGACCCAGTACTTC. Translating it yields CASSQGGGAQETQYF.